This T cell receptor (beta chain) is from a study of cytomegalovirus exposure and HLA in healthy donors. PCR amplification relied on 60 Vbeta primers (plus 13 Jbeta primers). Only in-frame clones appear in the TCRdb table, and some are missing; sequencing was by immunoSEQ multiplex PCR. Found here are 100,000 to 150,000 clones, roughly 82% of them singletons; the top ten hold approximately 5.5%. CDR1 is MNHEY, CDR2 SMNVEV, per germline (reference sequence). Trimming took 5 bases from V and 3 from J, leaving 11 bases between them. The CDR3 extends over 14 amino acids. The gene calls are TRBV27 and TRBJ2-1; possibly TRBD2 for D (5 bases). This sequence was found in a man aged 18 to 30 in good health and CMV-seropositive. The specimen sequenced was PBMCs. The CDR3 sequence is CASSPPGNYNEQFF. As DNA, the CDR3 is TGTGCCAGCAGTCCCCCGGGGAACTACAATGAGCAGTTCTTC.